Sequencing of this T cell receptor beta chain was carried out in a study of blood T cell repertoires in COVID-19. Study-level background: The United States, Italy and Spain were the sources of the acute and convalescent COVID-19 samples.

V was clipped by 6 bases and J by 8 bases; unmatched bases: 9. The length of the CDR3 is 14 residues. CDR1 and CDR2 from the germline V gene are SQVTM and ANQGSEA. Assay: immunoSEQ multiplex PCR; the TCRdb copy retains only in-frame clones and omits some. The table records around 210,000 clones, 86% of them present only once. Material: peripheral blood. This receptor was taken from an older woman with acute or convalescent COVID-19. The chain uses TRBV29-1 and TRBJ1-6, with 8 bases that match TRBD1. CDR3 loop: CSVRTGTMDSPLHF. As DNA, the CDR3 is TGCAGCGTCCGGACAGGGACGATGGATTCACCCCTCCACTTT. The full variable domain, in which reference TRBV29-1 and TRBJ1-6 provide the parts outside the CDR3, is SAVISQKPSRDICQRGTSLTIQCQVDSQVTMMFWYRQQPGQSLTLIATANQGSEATYESGFVIDKFPISRPNLTFSTLTVSNMSPEDSSIYLCSVRTGTMDSPLHFGNGTRLTVT.